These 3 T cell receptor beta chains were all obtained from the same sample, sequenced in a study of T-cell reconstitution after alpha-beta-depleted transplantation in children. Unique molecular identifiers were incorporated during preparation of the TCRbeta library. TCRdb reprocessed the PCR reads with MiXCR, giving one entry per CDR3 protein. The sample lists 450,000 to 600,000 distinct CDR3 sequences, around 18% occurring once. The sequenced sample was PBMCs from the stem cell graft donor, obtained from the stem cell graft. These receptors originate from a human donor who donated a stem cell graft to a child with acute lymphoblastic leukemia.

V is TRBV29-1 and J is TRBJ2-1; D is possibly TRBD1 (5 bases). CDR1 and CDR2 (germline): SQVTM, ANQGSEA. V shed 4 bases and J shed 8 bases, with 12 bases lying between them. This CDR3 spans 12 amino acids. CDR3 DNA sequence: TGCAGCGTTGTAAGGGGTTTGGATGAGCAGTTCTTC. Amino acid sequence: CSVVRGLDEQFF.

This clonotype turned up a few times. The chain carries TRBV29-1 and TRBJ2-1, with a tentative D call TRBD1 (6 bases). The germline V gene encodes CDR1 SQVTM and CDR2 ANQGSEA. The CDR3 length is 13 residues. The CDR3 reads CSFPMDSYNEQFF. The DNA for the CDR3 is TGCAGTTTCCCCATGGACAGTTACAATGAGCAGTTCTTC.

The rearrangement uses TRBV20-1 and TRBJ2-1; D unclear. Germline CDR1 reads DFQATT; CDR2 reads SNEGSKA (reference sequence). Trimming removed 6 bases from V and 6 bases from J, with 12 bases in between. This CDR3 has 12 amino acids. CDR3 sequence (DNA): TGCAGTGCCCCCATGTGGGGCAATGAGCAGTTCTTC. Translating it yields CSAPMWGNEQFF.